The 25 T cell receptor beta chains below all came from one sample that was sequenced in a study of T cells expressing NK-cell markers. From its re-call of the 5' RACE reads, TCRdb lists each CDR3 protein once, without DNA. The sample's table shows fewer than 400,000 distinct CDR3 sequences. Sequenced: blood T cells: a sorted CD56 or NKG2C T cell subset, CD4+ or CD8+ T cells, or bulk PBMC T cells (not recorded which). These receptors came from a man aged 18-69 years in good health.

This chain connects TRBV7-6 to TRBJ2-3; TCRdb selects TRBD1, and the lack of DNA leaves this call unchecked. CDR1 and CDR2 (germline): SGHVS, FNYEAQ. The length of the CDR3 is 14 residues. The CDR3 here is CASSQGGRTDTQYF.

This chain links TRBV6-5 with TRBJ2-1; the TCRdb D gene call, TRBD1, has no DNA to confirm it. The CDR3 has 13 residues. Germline V gene lookup returns CDR1 MNHEY and CDR2 SVGAGI. The CDR3 here is CASSSPGRSEQFF.

Here the CDR3 reads CAWSVGDGTTDTQYF. This chain joins TRBV30 and TRBJ2-3; TCRdb outputs TRBD2, but without DNA this stays unchecked. Germline V gives CDR1 GTSNPN, CDR2 SVGIG (reference sequence). The CDR3 totals 15 residues.

The chain recombines TRBV7-2 with TRBJ2-3; TCRdb names TRBD1, which stays unverified in the absence of DNA. The CDR3 has 16 amino acids. Germline loops: CDR1 SGHTA, CDR2 FQGNSA. CDR3 sequence reads: CASSPIGTGKIDTQYF.

The chain uses TRBV4-2 and TRBJ1-2; the TRBD1 assignment by TCRdb is unverifiable without DNA. The CDR3 extends over 15 amino acids. The germline CDR1 and CDR2 sequences are LGHNA and YNFKEQ. CDR3 in amino acids: CASSQPGTGYYGYTF.

The V and J genes are TRBV7-9 and TRBJ2-1; TCRdb's D gene call, TRBD1, goes unchecked for lack of DNA. Germline values: CDR1 SEHNR, CDR2 FQNEAQ (reference sequence). CDR3 length: 14 amino acids. This CDR3 reads CASSLAGGYNEQFF.

The chain carries TRBV7-9 and TRBJ1-1; TCRdb lists TRBD1, though no DNA is available to test this call. The CDR3 sequence is 15 residues long. CDR1 and CDR2 from the germline V gene are SEHNR and FQNEAQ (reference sequence). This CDR3 is CASSLPRTGDGFGFF.

The chain employs TRBV4-2 and TRBJ2-1; TCRdb outputs TRBD2, but without DNA this stays unchecked. The CDR3 contains 15 residues. Per germline, CDR1 LGHNA and CDR2 YNFKEQ. CDR3 sequence reads: CASSPPRSGGHEQFF.

The chain combines TRBV20-1 with TRBJ1-1; there is no DNA to check the TCRdb D call of TRBD1. CDR3 length equals 13 residues. The germline gives CDR1 DFQATT, CDR2 SNEGSKA (reference sequence). CDR3 loop: CSAKRDSWTEAFF.

J is TRBJ1-1 and V is TRBV6-5. Germline loops: CDR1 MNHEY, CDR2 SVGAGI. The CDR3 consists of 14 residues. CDR3 in amino acids: CASSYELRNTEAFF.

The chain uses TRBV10-3 and TRBJ2-1; the TCRdb D gene call, TRBD2, has no DNA to confirm it. The CDR3 is 12 amino acids. Germline V gene lookup returns CDR1 ENHRY and CDR2 SYGVKD. CDR3 loop: CAISSGGVEQFF.

This chain uses TRBV27 with TRBJ2-2; absent DNA, TCRdb's TRBD1 call cannot be checked. CDR3 length equals 18 residues. Germline V gives CDR1 MNHEY, CDR2 SMNVEV (reference sequence). The CDR3 protein is CASSFRPLRFSPTGELFF.

V is TRBV7-6 and J is TRBJ2-1; TCRdb's D gene call, TRBD1, goes unchecked for lack of DNA. CDR3 length: 15 residues. Looked up from germline, CDR1 is SGHVS and CDR2 is FNYEAQ. The chain's CDR3 is CASSLNPGPGDEQFF.

This chain joins TRBV7-7 and TRBJ2-2. This CDR3 comprises 12 residues. Germline values: CDR1 SSHAT, CDR2 FNYEAQ (reference sequence). The CDR3 region is CASSSTTGELFF.

The chain carries TRBV2 and TRBJ2-1; TCRdb returns TRBD1, unconfirmable since there is no DNA. The CDR3 covers 16 residues. The V gene's germline CDR1 is SNHLY and CDR2 FYNNEI. The CDR3 reads CASQPRGPRNDNEQFF. Combining the CDR3 with reference TRBV2 and TRBJ2-1 gives the whole variable domain EPEVTQTPSHQVTQMGQEVILRCVPISNHLYFYWYRQILGQKVEFLVSFYNNEISEKSEIFDDQFSVERPDGSNFTLKIRSTKLEDSAMYFCASQPRGPRNDNEQFFGPGTRLTVL.

The gene calls are TRBV11-1 and TRBJ2-2. The CDR3 is 12 residues long. The germline CDR1 and CDR2 sequences are SGHAT and FQDESV (reference sequence). The CDR3 here is CASSKRTGELFF.

This chain connects TRBV4-1 to TRBJ2-4; TCRdb outputs TRBD2, but without DNA this stays unchecked. This CDR3 contains 13 residues. Germline lookup yields CDR1 MGHRA and CDR2 YSYEKL. The CDR3 loop reads CASSHPREAIQYF.

V gene TRBV7-9 combines with J gene TRBJ2-7; TCRdb's D call, TRBD1, is unchecked because there is no DNA. Germline-derived CDR1 and CDR2 are SEHNR and FQNEAQ (reference sequence). CDR3 size: 14 residues. The CDR3 reads CASSSAGADGEQYF.

J is TRBJ2-2 and V is TRBV5-1. Germline V gene sequence: CDR1 SGHRS, CDR2 YFSETQ. The CDR3 runs to 17 residues. CDR3 in amino acids: CASSLGTTTSNTGELFF.

This chain joins TRBV18 and TRBJ1-2. This CDR3 contains 16 residues. Germline CDR1 is KGHSH and CDR2 is LQKENI. The CDR3: CASSPSAASPNYGYTF.

V is TRBV5-1 and J is TRBJ2-5; no DNA is available, so the TRBD2 call from TCRdb remains unchecked. The CDR3 totals 15 residues. From germline, CDR1 is SGHRS and CDR2 YFSETQ. This CDR3 reads CASARLAGAQETQYF.

This chain connects TRBV5-8 to TRBJ1-5; TCRdb's D call, TRBD1, is unchecked because there is no DNA. Germline V gives CDR1 SGHTS, CDR2 YDEGEE. The CDR3 consists of 14 residues. The CDR3 is CASKMGQKNQPQHF. Drawing the rest from reference TRBV5-8 and TRBJ1-5, the complete variable domain is EAGVTQSPTHLIKTRGQQATLRCSPISGHTSVYWYQQALGLGLQFLLWYDEGEERNRGNFPPRFSGRQFPNYSSELNVNALELEDSALYLCASKMGQKNQPQHFGDGTRLSIL.

The J gene is TRBJ2-5, the V gene TRBV6-1; with no DNA, the TCRdb D assignment of TRBD2 cannot be verified. The CDR3 extends over 15 amino acids. From germline, CDR1 is MNHNS and CDR2 SASEGT. The CDR3 reads CASSESAGTQETQYF.

The chain uses TRBV2 and TRBJ2-3; the TCRdb D gene call, TRBD2, has no DNA to confirm it. The CDR3 has 15 residues. Looked up from germline, CDR1 is SNHLY and CDR2 is FYNNEI. The CDR3 protein is CASSSGGVSTDTQYF.

This rearrangement joins TRBV6-1 to TRBJ2-1; the TCRdb D gene call, TRBD1, has no DNA to confirm it. The germline V gene has CDR1 MNHNS and CDR2 SASEGT. The CDR3 sequence is 17 residues long. CDR3 sequence: CASSLRPGTGRYNEQFF.